Listed here is a single T cell receptor (beta chain). The germline V gene has CDR1 MNHNS and CDR2 SASEGT. V shed 6 bases, J shed 5 bases, and the junction held 8 bases outside the gene matches. The CDR3 is 14 residues long. These data belong to a study of TIL therapy for anti-PD-1-resistant metastatic lung cancer. Time point in this sample: pre-treatment sample, taken before nivolumab and TIL therapy. Stage 4 NSCLC adults joined between 2017 and 2020. The libraries were made with immunoSEQ v3. Using immunoSEQ multiplex PCR, the repertoire was profiled, and TCRdb retains in-frame clones only, with some absent. In the table there are 50,000 to 65,000 clones, 55% to 70% of which are singletons.

This material consisted of blood, taken at baseline. The clonotype comes from a person aged 25-79 years with non-small cell lung cancer. The chain carries TRBV6-1 and TRBJ2-5, with 8 bases matching TRBD1. The CDR3 DNA reads as TGTGCCAGCAGCGACAGGGGCCTATGGGAGACCCAGTACTTC. Protein: CASSDRGLWETQYF.